What follows are 14 T cell receptor beta chains derived from one specimen sequenced in a study of cytomegalovirus exposure and HLA in healthy donors. The PCR made use of 60 Vbeta and 13 Jbeta primers. Profiling relied on immunoSEQ multiplex PCR, and the TCRdb table lists in-frame clones only, not all of them. The profile shows about 140,000 clones, roughly three quarters of them singletons. Sequenced material: PBMCs. These receptors all stem from a woman aged 40 to 50 in good health and CMV-seronegative.

This chain links TRBV6-6 with TRBJ1-5; D uncertain. With 4 bases removed from V and 7 bases from J, the gap between germline ends came to 11 bases. The CDR3 is 13 amino acids. The germline gives CDR1 MNHNY, CDR2 SVGAGI (reference sequence). The CDR3 here is CASSFQVAQPQHF. In DNA form, the CDR3 reads TGTGCCAGCAGTTTTCAGGTTGCGCAGCCCCAGCATTTT.

This clone was seen a few times. The chain carries TRBV28 and TRBJ2-7; 9 nucleotides match TRBD1. The CDR3 length is 14 residues. Germline lookup yields CDR1 MDHEN and CDR2 SYDVKM. V trimming: 4 bases; J trimming: 7 bases; junction bases outside the gene matches: 8. The CDR3 reads CASSWDREREEQYF. CDR3 nucleotides: TGTGCCAGCAGTTGGGACAGGGAACGGGAGGAGCAGTACTTC.

This chain connects TRBV6-5 to TRBJ1-4; 7 bases are a match to TRBD1. Per germline, CDR1 MNHEY and CDR2 SVGAGI. The V gene end was trimmed by 6 bases and the J gene end by 7 bases; junction bases not matched to a gene: 8. The CDR3 sequence is 14 residues long. CDR3 DNA sequence: TGTGCCAGCAGCTCCGGACAGGAGGTTGAAAAACTGTTTTTT. It specifies CASSSGQEVEKLFF.

This chain uses TRBV4-1 with TRBJ2-1; TRBD1 agrees at 8 bases. The CDR3 covers 16 residues. Germline values: CDR1 MGHRA, CDR2 YSYEKL. The J segment lost 3 bases and the V segment lost 2 bases, leaving 6 bases of the junction unmatched. CDR3 DNA: TGCGCCAGCAGCCAACCCGGACAGGGACTCTACAATGAGCAGTTCTTC. Translating it yields CASSQPGQGLYNEQFF.

V gene TRBV11-2 combines with J gene TRBJ2-7, with a weak D call TRBD1 (6 bases). There are 15 residues in the CDR3. CDR1 and CDR2 (germline): SGHAT, FQNNGV. V was cut by 5 bases and J by 0 bases, with 14 bases left in between. CDR3: CASSPRTGSSYEQYF. CDR3 sequence (DNA): TGTGCCAGCAGCCCCCGAACAGGGAGCTCCTACGAGCAGTACTTC.

This chain's CDR3 is CASSLALAGGGSQETQYF. The CDR3 bases are TGTGCCAGCAGCTTGGCACTAGCGGGGGGTGGGAGTCAAGAGACCCAGTACTTC. The gene calls are TRBV5-6 and TRBJ2-5, with TRBD2 identical over 12 bases. With V trimmed by 0 bases and J by 2 bases, 8 bases remained unmatched. CDR3 length: 18 residues. Looked up from germline, CDR1 is SGHDT and CDR2 is YYEEEE.

The chain couples TRBV2 to TRBJ2-5; TRBD1 agrees at 9 bases. This CDR3 comprises 15 residues. Germline V lookup: CDR1 SNHLY, CDR2 FYNNEI. Trimming took 6 bases from V and 4 from J; bases not matched to a gene: 9. The CDR3 nucleotides read TGTGCCAGCAGAAGCAATAGACAGGGGGGAGAGACCCAGTACTTC. This translates into CASRSNRQGGETQYF.

The chain employs TRBV5-5 and TRBJ2-7; D remains unclear. CDR3 length equals 15 residues. The V gene lost 6 bases and the J gene lost 6 bases, with 22 bases spanning the gap. Germline loops: CDR1 SGHKS, CDR2 YYEKEE (reference sequence). Here the CDR3 DNA reads TGTGCCAGCACTCTGGCCTGGCTGTTGGGCGCCGAGCAGTACTTC. Translating it yields CASTLAWLLGAEQYF.

The count of this clone is one. This chain connects TRBV28 to TRBJ2-4; 8 nucleotides match TRBD1. J lost 0 bases, V lost 5 bases, and 6 bases had no gene match. CDR3 size: 16 residues. Germline lookup yields CDR1 MDHEN and CDR2 SYDVKM. CDR3 loop: CASSKTGDLAKNIQYF. The DNA for the CDR3 is TGTGCCAGCAGTAAGACAGGGGACTTAGCCAAAAACATTCAGTACTTC. The whole variable domain, filled in from reference TRBV28 and TRBJ2-4, reads DVKVTQSSRYLVKRTGEKVFLECVQDMDHENMFWYRQDPGLGLRLIYFSYDVKMKEKGDIPEGYSVSREKKERFSLILESASTNQTSMYLCASSKTGDLAKNIQYFGAGTRLSVL.

The gene calls are TRBV9 and TRBJ2-7; 7 positions agree with TRBD2. The CDR3 length is 14 residues. Germline V gene lookup returns CDR1 SGDLS and CDR2 YYNGEE. The J segment lost 3 bases and the V segment lost 3 bases, leaving 6 bases of the junction unmatched. Written as DNA, the CDR3 is TGTGCCAGCAGCGCCGCTACGGGGGGCTACGAGCAGTACTTC. Protein sequence: CASSAATGGYEQYF.

V and J are TRBV5-1 and TRBJ2-7; 10 bases are shared with TRBD1. This CDR3 has 16 amino acids. Losses at the gene ends were 4 bases for V and 4 bases for J; bases not matched to a gene: 11. Germline CDR1 is SGHRS and CDR2 is YFSETQ. DNA of the CDR3: TGCGCCAGCAGCCCGGGGGGGACAGGGGTACCTTACGAGCAGTACTTC. It specifies CASSPGGTGVPYEQYF.

This sequence joins TRBV7-2 and TRBJ2-5; 9 positions agree with TRBD2. Per germline, CDR1 SGHTA and CDR2 FQGNSA. The V segment lost 5 bases and the J segment 4 bases; nucleotides outside the gene matches: 8. This CDR3 is 15 amino acids long. Here the CDR3 DNA reads TGTGCCAGCAGCACCGGCGGGGGGGCGGGAGAGACCCAGTACTTC. Translated, it gives CASSTGGGAGETQYF. The whole variable domain, filled in from reference TRBV7-2 and TRBJ2-5, reads GAGVSQSPSNKVTEKGKDVELRCDPISGHTALYWYRQSLGQGLEFLIYFQGNSAPDKSGLPSDRFSAERTGGSVSTLTIQRTQQEDSAVYLCASSTGGGAGETQYFGPGTRLLVL.

Notes on this clone: The junction differs from germline at one of its ends, possibly a read error. The chain couples TRBV7-9 to TRBJ2-7; D perhaps matches TRBD2 (5 bases). Looked up from germline, CDR1 is SEHNR and CDR2 is FQNEAQ (reference sequence). The CDR3 spans 13 residues. As DNA, the CDR3 is TGTTCCAGCAGCTTCAGCGGCACCTACGAGCAGTACTTC. This encodes CSSSFSGTYEQYF.

The rearrangement joins TRBV7-3 to TRBJ2-2, with 10 bases identical to TRBD1. Trimming at V came to 5 bases and at J to 4 bases, leaving 4 bases not matched to a gene. The CDR3 loop spans 15 amino acids. Germline loops: CDR1 SGHTA, CDR2 FQGTGA. The DNA of the CDR3 is TGTGCCAGCAGCCGACAGGGGGCGGGCACCGGGGAGCTGTTTTTT. Amino acid sequence: CASSRQGAGTGELFF. The full variable domain, completed using reference TRBV7-3 and TRBJ2-2, is GAGVSQTPSNKVTEKGKYVELRCDPISGHTALYWYRQSLGQGPEFLIYFQGTGAADDSGLPNDRFFAVRPEGSVSTLKIQRTERGDSAVYLCASSRQGAGTGELFFGEGSRLTVL.